A single sample gave rise to the 27 T cell receptor beta chains below, sequenced in a study of regulatory T cells in long-lasting Graves disease (dated by TCRdb to about 2021). The method behind the library was multiplex PCR. Reads for this sample came from an Illumina HiSeq 4000. iRepertoire HTBI primers and Arm-PCR amplification of CDR3 regions were used to construct TCR beta libraries. TCRdb passed the public sequencing reads through fastp at Q25 and MiXCR, retaining productive beta sequences. A single entry per CDR3 protein holds the most common genes and DNA from its merged rows. This sample has around 470,000 distinct CDR3 sequences in its table, and around 15% of those were observed once. The ten biggest clones cover roughly a sixth of the sample. The time point label, as the study defines it: newly diagnosed GD, antithyroid drugs for less than 3 months. For both TCR sequencing and RNA sequencing, RNA was extracted from PBMCs using TRIzol.

The same data also went into a second study, on T cells in Graves' hyperthyroidism and ophthalmopathy.

The source material was peripheral blood mononuclear cells (PBMCs), sampled at new diagnosis, from a patient treated with antithyroid drugs. The receptors shown here come from a woman between 50 and 59 years old with Graves disease. Donor details come from another sample of the same person, matched by shared clones.

This clonotype was recorded many times. This chain joins TRBV24-1 and TRBJ1-1; D unclear. Trimming left V 0 bases short and J 1 base short, with 11 bases between. The CDR3 contains 16 residues. The germline gives CDR1 KGHDR, CDR2 SFDVKD. The CDR3 region has the DNA TGTGCCACCAGTGATTTGGGAGGGATGGAGAACACTGAAGCTTTCTTT. Translation: CATSDLGGMENTEAFF.

This clonotype was recorded at least ten times. This sequence joins TRBV12-3 or TRBV12-4 and TRBJ1-5, with D hard to call. This CDR3 is built from 14 residues. V lost 3 bases to trimming and J lost 7 bases, with 13 bases between them. The DNA for the CDR3 is TGTGCCAGCAGTTTCGGGCAGGAGGAACAGCCCCAGCATTTT. Amino acids: CASSFGQEEQPQHF.

This clonotype was observed at least ten times. The chain carries TRBV20-1 and TRBJ1-1, with D possibly TRBD1 on 5 matching bases. The CDR3 spans 14 residues. Germline loops: CDR1 DFQATT, CDR2 SNEGSKA (reference sequence). Trimming removed 0 bases at V and 2 bases at J, with 10 bases between. CDR3 region: CSARDRRANTEAFF. The CDR3 DNA is TGCAGTGCTAGAGATCGCAGGGCTAACACTGAAGCTTTCTTT.

This clonotype was seen ten or more times. The chain employs TRBV11-2 and TRBJ2-4; D gene ambiguous. CDR1 SGHAT and CDR2 FQNNGV come from the germline V gene. The CDR3 loop spans 14 amino acids. The germline V and J ends were trimmed by 5 bases and 2 bases, with 10 bases remaining between them. In DNA, the CDR3 is TGTGCCAGCAGCCGTCCGGGTACCAAAAACATTCAGTACTTC. Protein: CASSRPGTKNIQYF. Looking up the rest from reference TRBV11-2 and TRBJ2-4 gives the full variable domain: EAGVAQSPRYKIIEKRQSVAFWCNPISGHATLYWYQQILGQGPKLLIQFQNNGVVDDSQLPKDRFSAERLKGVDSTLKIQPAKLEDSAVYLCASSRPGTKNIQYFGAGTRLSVL.

Notes on this clonotype: This may come from a read error, since a much larger clone is one base off. Because it lacks the conserved phenylalanine or tryptophan at the end, this CDR3 is likely a read error. The chain joins TRBV6-2 or TRBV6-3 to TRBJ2-7; no clear D gene. Germline loops: CDR1 MNHEY, CDR2 SVGEGT. CDR3 size: 10 residues. The germline V and J ends were trimmed by 6 bases and 3 bases, with 3 bases remaining between them. CDR3 residues: CASRNYEQYL. The CDR3 DNA follows: TGTGCCAGCAGGAACTACGAGCAGTACCTC.

This clonotype was observed at least ten times. The chain employs TRBV5-5 and TRBJ2-3; D is ambiguous. The CDR3 contains 14 residues. Germline CDR1 reads SGHKS; CDR2 reads YYEKEE (reference sequence). V dropped 4 bases and J dropped 0 bases, with 9 bases sitting between them. The CDR3, as DNA: TGTGCCAGCAGCCCGGATCCCAGCACAGATACGCAGTATTTT. This translates into CASSPDPSTDTQYF.

The chain employs TRBV4-1 and TRBJ1-2; D remains ambiguous. Trimming removed 0 bases from V and 4 bases from J, with 18 bases in between. This CDR3 has 17 amino acids. Germline lookup yields CDR1 MGHRA and CDR2 YSYEKL. CDR3 sequence (DNA): TGCGCCAGCAGCCAAGAAAGCGGCCTCCCACTGGGCTATGGCTACACCTTC. This codes for CASSQESGLPLGYGYTF.

Only one count was recorded for this clonotype. The V gene is TRBV6-9, the J gene TRBJ2-1, with TRBD1 matching 11 bases. This CDR3 contains 15 residues. V shed 3 bases and J 5 bases; nucleotides not matched to a gene: 3. Per the germline V gene, CDR1 is MNHGY and CDR2 is SVAAGI. Here the CDR3 reads CASSYGTGGNNEQFF. In nucleotides, the CDR3 is TGTGCCAGCAGTTACGGGACAGGGGGGAACAATGAGCAGTTCTTC.

This clonotype was counted a few times. The rearrangement uses TRBV7-3 and TRBJ1-3, with unresolved D. Deletions cut 2 bases from V and 3 bases from J, with 17 bases between. CDR1 and CDR2 (germline): SGHTA, FQGTGA. This CDR3 is built from 17 residues. The CDR3, as DNA: TGTGCCAGCAGCTTACCCATTAGGTTGGAGTATGGAAACACCATATATTTT. Its protein is CASSLPIRLEYGNTIYF.

At least ten counts were recorded for this clonotype. The chain is built from TRBV19 and TRBJ2-2; D assignment may be TRBD1 or TRBD2 (5 bases each). This CDR3 region has 17 residues. Germline CDR1 reads LNHDA; CDR2 reads SQIVND (reference sequence). Trimming left V 5 bases short and J 0 bases short, with 16 bases between. This CDR3 reads CASSGRPGRTNTGELFF. The CDR3 DNA is TGTGCCAGTAGTGGCAGGCCGGGACGCACGAACACCGGGGAGCTGTTTTTT.

CDR3 DNA sequence: TGTGCCGTCAGTACACCCCGGACCCAGCATTTT. This encodes CAVSTPRTQHF. The chain has TRBV19 and TRBJ1-5; the D is unclear. CDR3 length: 11 residues. The V and J ends lost 11 bases and 11 bases respectively, with 16 bases between them. Germline V gene sequence: CDR1 LNHDA, CDR2 SQIVND (reference sequence).

This clonotype occurred many times. The chain links TRBV5-8 to TRBJ2-5; maybe TRBD2 (5 bases). Per the germline V gene, CDR1 is SGHTS and CDR2 is YDEGEE. Trimming shortened V by 3 bases and J by 7 bases, and 13 bases separated the two germline ends. The CDR3 is 13 residues long. CDR3 protein: CASSSLPRGTQYF. The DNA of the CDR3 is TGTGCCAGCAGCTCATTACCCCGGGGGACCCAGTACTTC.

The V and J genes are TRBV11-2 and TRBJ2-7, with 9 bases matching TRBD2. CDR3 size: 15 residues. Germline loops: CDR1 SGHAT, CDR2 FQNNGV. J lost 6 bases, V lost 1 base, and 7 bases had no gene match. CDR3 loop: CASSLGLAGTCEQYF. Here the CDR3 DNA reads TGTGCCAGCAGCTTAGGGCTAGCGGGGACCTGCGAGCAGTACTTC.

This clonotype was counted ten times or more. This chain joins TRBV18 and TRBJ1-5, with a possible D match to TRBD1 (5 bases). Germline V CDR1 and CDR2: KGHSH, LQKENI. This CDR3 spans 14 amino acids. V was cut by 8 bases and J by 0 bases, with 11 bases left in between. The CDR3 DNA sequence: TGTGCCAGCAGCGGGACGGTTAGCAATCAGCCCCAGCATTTT. Amino acids: CASSGTVSNQPQHF.

In this sample, this clonotype turned up many times. V is TRBV2 and J is TRBJ1-5; 7 bases are a match to TRBD1. Losses at the gene ends were 8 bases for V and 3 bases for J; bases not matched to a gene: 7. The CDR3 is made up of 14 amino acids. CDR1 SNHLY and CDR2 FYNNEI come from the germline V gene. CDR3 DNA sequence: TGTGCCAGCGTCGGGGAGGGGGCCAATCAGCCCCAGCATTTT. Encoded protein: CASVGEGANQPQHF.

A remark on this clonotype: This clone may be a read error of a much larger clone one base away. The rearrangement links TRBV6-2 or TRBV6-3 to TRBJ2-7, with TRBD2 matching over 9 bases. The CDR3 covers 15 residues. Germline assignment: CDR1 MNHEY and CDR2 SVGEGT. The CDR3 nucleotides read TGTGCCAGCAGTTACGGAGCTAGCGGGGTTTACGAGCAGTGCTTC. Its protein product is CASSYGASGVYEQCF.

This clonotype has at least ten counts. The chain employs TRBV25-1 and TRBJ1-2; D unclear. The CDR3 contains 13 residues. Germline-derived CDR1 and CDR2 are MGHDK and SYGVNS. Trimming cost V 1 base and J 3 bases, with 6 bases left between them. Written as DNA, the CDR3 is TGTGCCAGCAGTGAATTAACGGACTATGGCTACACCTTC. This encodes CASSELTDYGYTF.

This clonotype has ten or more counts. The chain recombines TRBV5-8 with TRBJ2-7, with D perhaps matching TRBD1 (5 bases). The germline V gene has CDR1 SGHTS and CDR2 YDEGEE. V gave up 2 bases and J gave up 3 bases, with 12 bases separating them. This CDR3 contains 14 residues. As DNA, the CDR3 is TGTGCCAGCAGCTTACAGGACCGCTTCTACGAGCAGTACTTC. Amino acid sequence: CASSLQDRFYEQYF.

This clonotype showed up just a few times. Since a far larger clone is one base different, this is likely a read error. DNA for the CDR3: TGTGCCAGCAGCCAAGTGGAGACCCAGTACTTC. This codes for CASSQVETQYF. V and J are TRBV14 and TRBJ2-3; no firm D call. The DNA end favors TRBJ2-5, so the J call may be wrong. Per the germline V gene, CDR1 is SGHDN and CDR2 is FVKESK. The CDR3 runs to 11 residues.

This clonotype was seen many times. This chain uses TRBV2 with TRBJ1-5; D is undetermined. Trimming took 3 bases from V and 8 from J, leaving 11 bases between them. There are 13 residues in the CDR3. Germline assignment: CDR1 SNHLY and CDR2 FYNNEI. In DNA form, the CDR3 reads TGTGCCAGCAGTGATTTGGGAAGGGAGCCCCAGCATTTT. As protein: CASSDLGREPQHF.

This clonotype was seen a few times. This sequence joins TRBV6-1 and TRBJ1-2; D not certain. The CDR3 sequence is 15 residues long. V gave up 6 bases and J gave up 0 bases, with 14 bases separating them. Germline assignment: CDR1 MNHNS and CDR2 SASEGT. Written as DNA, the CDR3 is TGTGCCAGCAGGGCCGGTCTCTCAGCTAACTATGGCTACACCTTC. Protein: CASRAGLSANYGYTF.

This clonotype has at least ten counts. This chain joins TRBV7-8 and TRBJ2-1, with 9 positions matching TRBD2. The ends lost 0 bases at V and 4 bases at J; junction bases unmatched: 7. Germline CDR1 and CDR2: SGHVS and FQNEAQ. The CDR3 runs 17 residues. The CDR3 region has the DNA TGTGCCAGCAGCTTAGCGTACTTGCGGGAGGGTTACAATGAGCAGTTCTTC. Protein product: CASSLAYLREGYNEQFF.

The chain recombines TRBV10-3 with TRBJ2-7; D is unclear. CDR1 is ENHRY, CDR2 SYGVKD, per germline. V lost 3 bases and J 2 bases, leaving 8 bases between the germline ends. This CDR3 has 13 amino acids. CDR3 loop: CAISDGLTYEQYF. The CDR3 DNA follows: TGTGCCATCAGTGACGGGCTAACCTACGAGCAGTACTTC.

There are many counts of this clonotype. J is TRBJ1-2 and V is TRBV12-3 or TRBV12-4; the D gene is possibly TRBD1 (5 bases). Trimming stripped 7 bases from V and 7 bases from J, with 19 bases between. The CDR3 spans 14 residues. CDR3 nucleotide sequence: TGTGCCAGCACCCGAGGGCAGGGCCGAAGTGGCTACACCTTC. This encodes CASTRGQGRSGYTF.

The chain carries TRBV10-3 and TRBJ1-4; D ambiguous. With 5 bases removed from V and 4 bases from J, the gap between germline ends came to 8 bases. The CDR3 loop spans 13 amino acids. Germline loops: CDR1 ENHRY, CDR2 SYGVKD. The CDR3 reads CAISRDLNEKLFF. Written as DNA, the CDR3 is TGTGCCATCAGTAGAGACCTTAATGAAAAACTGTTTTTT.

In DNA form, the CDR3 reads TGTGCCAGCAGTTACGGCCATTCGCCGGGAGGGCCGGATACGCAGTATTTT. Its protein is CASSYGHSPGGPDTQYF. The V and J genes are TRBV6-2 or TRBV6-3 and TRBJ2-3; 8 positions agree with TRBD2. The V and J ends lost 2 bases and 6 bases, in that order; junction bases with no gene match: 13. From germline, CDR1 is MNHEY and CDR2 SVGEGT. CDR3 size: 17 residues.

Many counts were recorded for this clonotype. The chain carries TRBV12-3 or TRBV12-4 and TRBJ1-6; no clear D. This CDR3 has 14 amino acids. Trimming pared 3 bases from V and 3 bases from J, leaving 6 bases between. The CDR3: CASSFNSYNSPLHF. DNA of the CDR3: TGTGCCAGCAGTTTCAACAGCTATAATTCACCCCTCCACTTT.